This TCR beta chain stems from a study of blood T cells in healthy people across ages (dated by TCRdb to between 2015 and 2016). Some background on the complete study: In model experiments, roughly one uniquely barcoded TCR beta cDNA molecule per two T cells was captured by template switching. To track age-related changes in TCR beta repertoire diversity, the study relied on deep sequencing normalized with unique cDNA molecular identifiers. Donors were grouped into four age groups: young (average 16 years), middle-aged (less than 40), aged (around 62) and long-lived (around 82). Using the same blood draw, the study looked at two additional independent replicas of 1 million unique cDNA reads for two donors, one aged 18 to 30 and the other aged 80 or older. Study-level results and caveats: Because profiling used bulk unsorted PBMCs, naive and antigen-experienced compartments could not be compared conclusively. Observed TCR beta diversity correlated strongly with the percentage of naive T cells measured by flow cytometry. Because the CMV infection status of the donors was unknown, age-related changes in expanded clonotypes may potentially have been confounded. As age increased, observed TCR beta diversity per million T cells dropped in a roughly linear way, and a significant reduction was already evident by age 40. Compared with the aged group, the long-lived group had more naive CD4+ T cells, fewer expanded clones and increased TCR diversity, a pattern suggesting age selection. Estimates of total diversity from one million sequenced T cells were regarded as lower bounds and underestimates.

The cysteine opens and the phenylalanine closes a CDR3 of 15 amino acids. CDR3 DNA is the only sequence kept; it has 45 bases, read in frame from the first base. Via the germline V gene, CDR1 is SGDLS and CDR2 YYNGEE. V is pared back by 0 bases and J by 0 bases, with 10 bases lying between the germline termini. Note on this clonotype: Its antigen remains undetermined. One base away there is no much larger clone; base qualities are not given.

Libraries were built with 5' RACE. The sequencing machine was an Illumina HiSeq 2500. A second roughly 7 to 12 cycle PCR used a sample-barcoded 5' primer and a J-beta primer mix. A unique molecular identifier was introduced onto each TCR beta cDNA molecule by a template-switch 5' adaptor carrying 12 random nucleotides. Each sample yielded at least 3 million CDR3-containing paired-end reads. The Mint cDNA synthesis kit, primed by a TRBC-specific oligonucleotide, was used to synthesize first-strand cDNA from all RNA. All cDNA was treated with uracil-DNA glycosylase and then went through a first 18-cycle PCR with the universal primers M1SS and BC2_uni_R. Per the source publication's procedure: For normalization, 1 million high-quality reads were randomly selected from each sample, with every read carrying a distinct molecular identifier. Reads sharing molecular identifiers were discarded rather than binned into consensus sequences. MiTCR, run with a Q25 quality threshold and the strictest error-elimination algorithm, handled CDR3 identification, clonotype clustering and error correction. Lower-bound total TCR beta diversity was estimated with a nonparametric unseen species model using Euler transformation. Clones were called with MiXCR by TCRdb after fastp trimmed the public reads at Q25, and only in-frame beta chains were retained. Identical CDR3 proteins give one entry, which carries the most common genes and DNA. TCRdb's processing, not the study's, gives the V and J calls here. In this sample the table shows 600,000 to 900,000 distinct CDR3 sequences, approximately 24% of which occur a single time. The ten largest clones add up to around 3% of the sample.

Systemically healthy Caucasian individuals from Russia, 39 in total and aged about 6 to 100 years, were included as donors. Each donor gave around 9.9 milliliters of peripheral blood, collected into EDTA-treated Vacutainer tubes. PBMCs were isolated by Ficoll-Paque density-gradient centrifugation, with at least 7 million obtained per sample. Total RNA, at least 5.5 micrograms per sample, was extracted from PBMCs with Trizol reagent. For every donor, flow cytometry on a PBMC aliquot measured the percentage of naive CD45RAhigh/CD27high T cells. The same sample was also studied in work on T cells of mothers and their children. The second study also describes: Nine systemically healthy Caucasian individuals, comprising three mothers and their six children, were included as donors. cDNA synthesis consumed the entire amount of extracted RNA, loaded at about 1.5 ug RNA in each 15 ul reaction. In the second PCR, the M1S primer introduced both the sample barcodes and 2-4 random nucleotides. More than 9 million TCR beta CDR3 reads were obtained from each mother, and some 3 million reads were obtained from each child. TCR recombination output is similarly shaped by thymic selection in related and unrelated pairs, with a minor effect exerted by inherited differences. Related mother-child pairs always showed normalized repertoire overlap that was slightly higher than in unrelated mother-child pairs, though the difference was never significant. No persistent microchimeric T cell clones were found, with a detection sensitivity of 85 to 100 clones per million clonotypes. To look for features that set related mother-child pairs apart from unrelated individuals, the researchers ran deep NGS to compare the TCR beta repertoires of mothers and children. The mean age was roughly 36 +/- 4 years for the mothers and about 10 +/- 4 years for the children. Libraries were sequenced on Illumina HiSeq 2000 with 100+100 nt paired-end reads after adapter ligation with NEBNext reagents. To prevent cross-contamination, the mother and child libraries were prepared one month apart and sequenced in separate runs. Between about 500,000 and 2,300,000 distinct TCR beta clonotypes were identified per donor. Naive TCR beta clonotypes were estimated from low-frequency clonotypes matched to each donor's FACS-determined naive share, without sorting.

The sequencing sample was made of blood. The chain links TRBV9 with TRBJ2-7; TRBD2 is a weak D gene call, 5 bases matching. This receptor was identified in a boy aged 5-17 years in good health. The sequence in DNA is TGTGCCAGCAGCGTAGGAGGGAAGGACTCCTACGAGCAGTACTTC. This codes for CASSVGGKDSYEQYF. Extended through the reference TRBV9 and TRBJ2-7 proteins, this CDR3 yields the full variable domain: DSGVTQTPKHLITATGQRVTLRCSPRSGDLSVYWYQQSLDQGLQFLIQYYNGEERAKGNILERFSAQQFPDLHSELNLSSLELGDSALYFCASSVGGKDSYEQYFGPGTRLTVT.